This T cell receptor beta chain was identified during a study of blood T cell repertoires in COVID-19 (dated by TCRdb to 2020 to 2022). In terms of the full investigation: Samples from collaborators originated in the United States, Italy and Spain and spanned both the acute and convalescent phases of COVID-19. The material from the prospective study consisted of cDNA or gDNA derived from T cells, B-cell-depleted T cells, or PBMCs. Subjects who had been exposed to COVID-19, were actively infected with it, or had recovered from it provided the deeply sampled blood TCRbeta repertoires that made up the dataset. The repertoires were made available in a free public database intended to serve as a resource for research on the immune response to SARS-CoV-2. The samples were drawn from two sources: the first 160 participants of the ongoing ImmuneRACE study, and 1,200 or so subjects contributed by 6 global collaborators. The sample metadata nearly always contained a de-identified subject ID, COVID-19 status, age in years and sex. Where available, HLA class I and class II types were taken from metadata supplied by the sample provider and were not determined by assay-based typing. Here is what the overall study found, with its caveats: The amount of clinical and demographic metadata varied by source and participant and was provided uncurated.

TCRbeta CDR3 regions were amplified from genomic DNA by means of the immunoSEQ Assay, a bias-controlled multiplex PCR. In the paper's pipeline: Within the assay, amplification of reference gene primers was used to estimate how many nucleated cells each sample contained. To quantify the absolute abundance of each unique TCRbeta CDR3 rearrangement, sequence reads were collapsed and filtered. For each sample, productive Simpson clonality was calculated as the square root of Simpson's diversity index across productive rearrangements. TCRdb's version of the immuneACCESS table is confined to in-frame rearrangements and falls short of the full clone set. An unresolved V gene accounts for under half of the shortfall where checked; the remainder is of unknown origin. Clone size and V and J calls were adopted from that table, with D and trimming inferred from the DNA. Here the sample has approximately 310,000 clones; 85% occur a single time. The ten largest clones capture around 1.8% of the sample.

The table lists this clone with a few counts. What this receptor recognizes is not known. Base quality data are lacking; no much larger clone is found one base away. The cysteine opens and the phenylalanine closes a CDR3 of 17 amino acids. Of the read, only the CDR3 DNA is kept; its 51 bases are in frame from base 1. The CDR1 and CDR2 encoded by the germline V gene (reference sequence) are MNHEY and SMNVEV. At the junction V is shortened by 5 bases and J by 8 bases, with 27 bases in between. Participants in the prospective study were enrolled through a virtual design, were aged roughly 18 to 90 years, and lived in roughly 24 United States geographic areas. In the prospective study, cohorts were assigned on the basis of participant-reported clinical history obtained from a screening survey and a study questionnaire. Exposed participants had been in contact with someone with a PCR-confirmed or clinician-diagnosed COVID-19 case within 2 weeks of study entry. Mobile phlebotomists in the prospective study collected whole blood, serum and a nasopharyngeal or oropharyngeal swab from every participant. Prospective study participants could optionally give additional blood draws and questionnaires over an approximately 2-month period. Prospective study blood samples were shipped either frozen or at room temperature before DNA extraction.

The chain uses TRBV27 and TRBJ1-1; 6 matching bases give a weak D call of TRBD1. Material for sequencing was PBMCs or T cells enriched from blood (not recorded which). This clonotype was sampled from a woman under 40 who had been exposed to COVID-19. The nucleotide sequence reads TGTGCCAGCAGTCCCCTAGTCCCGACAGGCCCAAAATTGGAAGCTTTCTTT. This yields the protein CASSPLVPTGPKLEAFF.